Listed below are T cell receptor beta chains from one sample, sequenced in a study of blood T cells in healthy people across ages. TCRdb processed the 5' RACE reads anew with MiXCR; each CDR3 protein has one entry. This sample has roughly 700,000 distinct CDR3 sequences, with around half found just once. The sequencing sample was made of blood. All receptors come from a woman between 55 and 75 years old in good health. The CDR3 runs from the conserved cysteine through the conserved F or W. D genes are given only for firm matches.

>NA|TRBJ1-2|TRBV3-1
CASSQGGARAGYTF
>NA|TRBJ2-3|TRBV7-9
CASSVASSTDTQYF
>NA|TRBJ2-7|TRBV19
CASSPNSEQYF
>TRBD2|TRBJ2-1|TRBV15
CATSRDPPGLASPSSYNEQFF
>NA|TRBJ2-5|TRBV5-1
CASGTENQETQYF
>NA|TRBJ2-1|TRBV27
CASSSLGVTYNEQFF
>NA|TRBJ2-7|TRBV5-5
CASSSSIGSSSYEQYF
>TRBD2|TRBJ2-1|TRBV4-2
CASSHAGVRNEQFF
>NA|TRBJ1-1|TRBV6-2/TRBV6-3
CASNPQGVAEAFF
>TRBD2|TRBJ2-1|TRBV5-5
CASSLFGGSYNEQFF
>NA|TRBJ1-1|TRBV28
CASSLGREGAFF
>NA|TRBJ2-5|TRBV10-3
CAISESNGEETQYF
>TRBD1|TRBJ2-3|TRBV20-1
CSGSDRARADTQYF
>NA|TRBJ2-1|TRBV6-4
CASSRERGDEQFF
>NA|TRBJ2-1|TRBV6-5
CASSENRVGNEQFF
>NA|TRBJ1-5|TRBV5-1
CASSSEGVGNNQPQHF
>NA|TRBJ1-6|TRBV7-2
CASSPTAAGSPLHF
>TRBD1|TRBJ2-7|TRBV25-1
CASSKTGTHYEQYF
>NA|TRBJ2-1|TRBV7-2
CASSLVYFNEQFF
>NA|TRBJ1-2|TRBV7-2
CASSDRFGYGYTF
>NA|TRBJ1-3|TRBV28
CASSWDVSSGNTIYF
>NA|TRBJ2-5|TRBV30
CAWSVGTLLGETQYF
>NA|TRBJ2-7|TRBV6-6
CACRLVGGTDSYEQYF
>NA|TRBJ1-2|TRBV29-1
CNVERDHGYTF
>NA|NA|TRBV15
CATSRNGDEQYF
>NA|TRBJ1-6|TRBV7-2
CASRPSLNSPLHF
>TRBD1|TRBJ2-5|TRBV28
CASIRQGQETQYF
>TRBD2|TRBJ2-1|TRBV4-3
CASSRLAGDEQFF
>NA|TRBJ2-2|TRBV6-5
CASKSSETGELFF
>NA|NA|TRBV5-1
CASSLAVDEQYF
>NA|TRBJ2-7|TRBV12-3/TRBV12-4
CASSPSGSHQIQYF
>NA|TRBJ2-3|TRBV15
CATSRAPRGTDTQYF
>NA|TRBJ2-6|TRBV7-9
CASSIRDGANVLTF
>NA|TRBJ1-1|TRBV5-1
CASSPSVNTEAFF
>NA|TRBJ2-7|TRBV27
CASSHSSGTGLYEQYF
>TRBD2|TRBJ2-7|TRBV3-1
CASRHGTSGPAHNEQYF
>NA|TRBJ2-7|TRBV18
CASFRDGAYEQYF
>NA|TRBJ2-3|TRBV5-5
CASSLDGAPTDTQYF
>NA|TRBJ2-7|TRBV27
CASSLSGDWFYEQYF
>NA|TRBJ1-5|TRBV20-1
CSANSLGRGDQPQHF
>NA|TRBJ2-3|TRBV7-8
CASSLAFGRASGTDTQYF
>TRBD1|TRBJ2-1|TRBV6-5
CASRTGGINEQFF
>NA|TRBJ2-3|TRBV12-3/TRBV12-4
CASTTGQVGADTQYF
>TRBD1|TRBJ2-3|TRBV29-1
CSYPGTGGTDTQYF
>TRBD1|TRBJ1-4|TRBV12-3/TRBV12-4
CASSLGGTGNNEKLFF
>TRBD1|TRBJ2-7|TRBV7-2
CASSLRTGGEYEQYF
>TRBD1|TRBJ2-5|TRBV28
CATVDRGKGETQYF
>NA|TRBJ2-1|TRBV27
CASSSSHNEQFF
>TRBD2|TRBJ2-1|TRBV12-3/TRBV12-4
CASSLSVGGNEQFF
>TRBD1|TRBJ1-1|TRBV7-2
CASSSQGGKAFF
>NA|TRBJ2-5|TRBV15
CATSRVYSGEETQYF
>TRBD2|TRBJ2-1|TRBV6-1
CASSVGLAGGGGEQFF
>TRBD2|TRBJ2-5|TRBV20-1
CSARDSSGRLSPLEQYF
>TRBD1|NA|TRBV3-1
CASSRGQEATQYF
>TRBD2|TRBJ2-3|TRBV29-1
CSVEGLAGSTDTQYF
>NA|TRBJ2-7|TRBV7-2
CASSSSSYEQYF
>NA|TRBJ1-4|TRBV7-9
CASSPRSGMGKKLFF